This T cell receptor (beta chain) comes out of a study of blood T cell repertoires in COVID-19. Background on the study: The United States, Italy and Spain supplied acute and convalescent COVID-19 samples. Sources were T cells, B-cell-depleted T cells, or PBMCs; the material itself was cDNA or gDNA.

Sequencing used immunoSEQ multiplex PCR; TCRdb keeps in-frame clones, though not all of them. This sample yields 220,000 or so clones, of which 80% to 90% are seen a single time; 0.85% to 0.95% belongs to the top ten. Participants' own reports of clinical history determined their cohort assignment. A remark on this clone: The sample has other DNA sequences that encode this CDR3 too.

The sequence came from a man aged 45-60 years who had been exposed to COVID-19. Input material: PBMCs or T cells enriched from blood (not recorded which).

The CDR3 protein is CASSVAGGGNQPQHF. The CDR3 DNA is TGTGCCAGCAGCGTAGCTGGAGGGGGCAATCAGCCCCAGCATTTT. This sequence joins TRBV9 and TRBJ1-5; TRBD1 might be the D (5 bases). With 0 bases removed from V and 2 bases from J, the gap between germline ends came to 9 bases. This CDR3 region has 15 residues. Germline assignment: CDR1 SGDLS and CDR2 YYNGEE.